Each of the 14 T cell receptor beta chains below was sequenced from the same sample in a study of T-cell memory formation after mild COVID-19. One entry per CDR3 protein results from TCRdb running MiXCR on the 5' RACE reads. Of roughly 620,000 distinct CDR3 sequences detected, approximately 18% appear once; the ten largest clones hold approximately 12%. The sequenced sample was PBMCs or a T cell subset sorted from them (not recorded which). These receptors originate from an adult woman who had mild COVID-19 (a few samples of this study predate the infection). Cell type and time point are not known.

This sequence joins TRBV16 and TRBJ2-1; the D is unclear. Trimming removed 3 bases from V and 0 bases from J, with 9 bases in between. The germline CDR1 and CDR2 sequences are KGHSY and FQNENV. This CDR3 comprises 15 residues. The CDR3 region is CASSQTASSYNEQFF. The CDR3 DNA is TGTGCCAGCAGCCAGACGGCGAGCTCCTACAATGAGCAGTTCTTC.

This clonotype was seen more than once but under ten times. J is TRBJ2-1 and V is TRBV3-1; 13 bases match TRBD2. Germline lookup yields CDR1 LGHDT and CDR2 YNNKEL (reference sequence). The CDR3 has 16 amino acids. Trimming took 5 bases from V and 7 from J; bases not matched to a gene: 8. The CDR3 region is CASSWRTSGSRNEQFF. CDR3 bases: TGTGCCAGCAGCTGGCGGACTAGCGGGAGTAGGAATGAGCAGTTCTTC.

The count of this clonotype is one. The J gene is TRBJ2-6, the V gene TRBV11-3; no firm D call. Between the trimmed V and J ends, which lost 3 bases and 4 bases, there was a span of 10 bases. Per germline, CDR1 SGHNT and CDR2 YENEEA. The length of the CDR3 is 15 residues. The CDR3 DNA reads as TGTGCCAGCAGCTTTGACTGGACCGGGGCCAACGTCCTGACTTTC. Translating it yields CASSFDWTGANVLTF.

This clonotype was seen only once. The chain is built from TRBV9 and TRBJ1-1, with D unclear. CDR1 and CDR2 (germline): SGDLS, YYNGEE. The CDR3 loop spans 14 amino acids. Trimming removed 3 bases from V and 4 bases from J, with 13 bases in between. The chain's CDR3 is CASSAGWGGTEAFF. CDR3 nucleotide sequence: TGTGCCAGCAGCGCCGGTTGGGGAGGCACTGAAGCTTTCTTT. The full variable domain, rest sourced from reference TRBV9 and TRBJ1-1, is DSGVTQTPKHLITATGQRVTLRCSPRSGDLSVYWYQQSLDQGLQFLIQYYNGEERAKGNILERFSAQQFPDLHSELNLSSLELGDSALYFCASSAGWGGTEAFFGQGTRLTVV.

This clonotype was detected only a few times. CDR3 in DNA: TGTGCCAGCAGCTTAAGCGGGGGGCTGGACACTGAAGCTTTCTTT. It specifies CASSLSGGLDTEAFF. This chain uses TRBV7-2 with TRBJ1-1, with D tentatively TRBD1 (6 bases). This CDR3 region has 15 residues. Germline V CDR1 and CDR2: SGHTA, FQGNSA. V was clipped by 2 bases and J by 3 bases, with 13 bases between them.

There are a few counts of this clonotype. The chain combines TRBV5-1 with TRBJ2-2; tentative D call: TRBD2 (5 bases). V was pared by 3 bases and J by 0 bases, with 12 bases between. CDR1 is SGHRS and CDR2 is YFSETQ in the germline V gene. The CDR3 loop spans 16 amino acids. The chain's CDR3 is CASSSGWESNTGELFF. The DNA for the CDR3 is TGCGCCAGCAGCTCCGGGTGGGAGTCGAACACCGGGGAGCTGTTTTTT.

The V gene is TRBV9, the J gene TRBJ2-2; TRBD2 agrees at 7 bases. J lost 5 bases, V lost 1 base, and 2 bases had no gene match. The germline V gene encodes CDR1 SGDLS and CDR2 YYNGEE. The CDR3 is made up of 14 amino acids. CDR3 bases: TGTGCCAGCAGCGTATTAGCGGGTACCGGGGAGCTGTTTTTT. It yields the protein CASSVLAGTGELFF.

CDR3 nucleotides: TGTGCCAGCAGCATTGGACTAGCGGGGGAGGATACGCAGTATTTT. As protein: CASSIGLAGEDTQYF. The gene calls are TRBV11-3 and TRBJ2-3; 13 bases align to TRBD2. The CDR3 loop spans 15 amino acids. Germline CDR1 and CDR2: SGHNT and YENEEA. J was trimmed by 6 bases and V by 5 bases; bases with no gene match: 5.

This clonotype was detected ten times or more. This chain joins TRBV7-6 and TRBJ2-1; 7 positions agree with TRBD1. The V and J ends lost 4 bases and 0 bases, in that order; junction bases with no gene match: 9. Germline-derived CDR1 and CDR2 are SGHVS and FNYEAQ. The CDR3 runs to 17 residues. The CDR3 reads CASSSTGSRSSYNEQFF. In DNA, the CDR3 is TGTGCCAGCAGCTCGACAGGGAGCAGAAGCTCCTACAATGAGCAGTTCTTC. Full variable domain (rest looked up from reference TRBV7-6 and TRBJ2-1): GAGVSQSPRYKVTKRGQDVALRCDPISGHVSLYWYRQALGQGPEFLTYFNYEAQQDKSGLPNDRFSAERPEGSISTLTIQRTEQRDSAMYRCASSSTGSRSSYNEQFFGPGTRLTVL.

This clonotype appeared a single time. CDR3 DNA sequence: TGTGCCAGCAGCTTAGGAGACAGTTGGTACCAAGAGACCCAGTACTTC. It encodes CASSLGDSWYQETQYF. This rearrangement joins TRBV7-9 to TRBJ2-5; a weak D match, TRBD1 (5 bases). Germline-derived CDR1 and CDR2 are SEHNR and FQNEAQ (reference sequence). This CDR3 is built from 16 residues. Between the trimmed V and J ends, which lost 1 base and 0 bases, there was a span of 12 bases.

This sequence joins TRBV6-1 and TRBJ2-1, with D maybe TRBD1 (7 bases). The CDR3 spans 17 residues. Trimming stripped 4 bases from V and 6 bases from J, with 22 bases between. Germline CDR1 reads MNHNS; CDR2 reads SASEGT. The CDR3 protein is CASSGSIGQAGGNEQFF. The DNA of the CDR3 is TGTGCCAGCAGTGGGTCCATAGGACAGGCCGGGGGCAATGAGCAGTTCTTC.

The table lists this clonotype with a few counts. This chain links TRBV4-1 with TRBJ2-4, with TRBD1 as a possible D gene (5 bases). Trimming shortened V by 2 bases and J by 8 bases, and 7 bases separated the two germline ends. The CDR3 sequence is 12 residues long. Germline CDR1 MGHRA, CDR2 YSYEKL. The CDR3 DNA follows: TGCGCCAGCAGCCAAAGGGGCGACATTCAGTACTTC. This gives the protein CASSQRGDIQYF.

J is TRBJ2-7 and V is TRBV6-1; tentatively, D is TRBD1 (6 bases). The CDR3 loop spans 13 amino acids. Trimming removed 10 bases from V and 0 bases from J, with 13 bases in between. Germline CDR1 MNHNS, CDR2 SASEGT. CDR3 nucleotides: TGTGCCAACCGGGACACTAACTCCTACGAGCAGTACTTC. This sequence encodes CANRDTNSYEQYF.

J is TRBJ2-7 and V is TRBV20-1; perhaps TRBD1 as D (5 bases). This CDR3 has 13 amino acids. V lost 3 bases, J lost 3 bases, and 12 bases lay in between. From germline, CDR1 is DFQATT and CDR2 SNEGSKA (reference sequence). CDR3 coding DNA: TGCAGTGCTAGTGGTTTGCAGGGCTACGAGCAGTACTTC. Its translation: CSASGLQGYEQYF.